The 14 T cell receptor beta chains listed next were all sequenced from one sample in a study of blood T cell repertoires in COVID-19. Measured with immunoSEQ multiplex PCR; TCRdb has only the in-frame clones, and not every one. The data hold over 150,000 clones, with 60% to 85% observed a single time. The sequenced material came from peripheral blood. Every receptor here comes from a man older than 75 with acute or convalescent COVID-19.

This clone turned up a few times. V and J are TRBV28 and TRBJ2-1, with 12 bases fitting TRBD2. CDR1 MDHEN and CDR2 SYDVKM come from the germline V gene. V was clipped by 5 bases and J by 4 bases; unmatched bases: 3. This CDR3 region has 15 residues. The CDR3 loop reads CASSTSGGFYNEQFF. The CDR3 DNA reads as TGTGCCAGCAGTACTAGCGGGGGGTTTTACAATGAGCAGTTCTTC.

This clone has only a few counts. V gene TRBV5-1 combines with J gene TRBJ2-3; 7 bases match TRBD2. CDR3 length: 16 amino acids. CDR1 SGHRS and CDR2 YFSETQ come from the germline V gene. Trimming removed 5 bases from V and 2 bases from J; junction bases left unmatched: 11. The CDR3 region is CASRGGVLADTDTQYF. CDR3 bases: TGCGCCAGCAGGGGGGGTGTGCTAGCGGACACAGATACGCAGTATTTT. Based on the CDR3 plus reference TRBV5-1 and TRBJ2-3, the full variable domain is KAGVTQTPRYLIKTRGQQVTLSCSPISGHRSVSWYQQTPGQGLQFLFEYFSETQRNKGNFPGRFSGRQFSNSRSEMNVSTLELGDSALYLCASRGGVLADTDTQYFGPGTRLTVL.

V gene TRBV19 combines with J gene TRBJ2-1; D is perhaps TRBD1 (6 bases). Germline V lookup: CDR1 LNHDA, CDR2 SQIVND (reference sequence). The CDR3 consists of 14 residues. Trimming shortened V by 3 bases and J by 7 bases, and 13 bases separated the two germline ends. The CDR3 DNA reads as TGTGCCAGTAGTATGGACAGTCCTAAGAATGAGCAGTTCTTC. It yields the protein CASSMDSPKNEQFF. Combining the CDR3 with reference TRBV19 and TRBJ2-1 gives the whole variable domain DGGITQSPKYLFRKEGQNVTLSCEQNLNHDAMYWYRQDPGQGLRLIYYSQIVNDFQKGDIAEGYSVSREKKESFPLTVTSAQKNPTAFYLCASSMDSPKNEQFFGPGTRLTVL.

CDR3 nucleotides: TGTGCCAGCAGCTTAGGACTCTTTGGCTCCTACAATGAGCAGTTCTTC. Translation gives CASSLGLFGSYNEQFF. The chain links TRBV5-8 to TRBJ2-1; TRBD2 might be the D (5 bases). The ends were cut back, 2 bases at V and 0 bases at J, with 12 bases in the middle. CDR3 length: 16 residues. CDR1 SGHTS and CDR2 YDEGEE come from the germline V gene.

This clone was observed a handful of times. J is TRBJ2-7 and V is TRBV11-2; TRBD2 might be the D (7 bases). CDR1 and CDR2 from the germline V gene are SGHAT and FQNNGV. Trimming took off 6 bases at V and 0 bases at J, with 12 bases between the two ends. This CDR3 contains 14 residues. The DNA of the CDR3 is TGTGCCAGCAGGCCGGGGGGCAGCTCCTACGAGCAGTACGTC. Its protein product is CASRPGGSSYEQYV.

V is TRBV2 and J is TRBJ2-3, with D perhaps matching TRBD1 (6 bases). The CDR3 is 15 amino acids. CDR1 and CDR2 (germline): SNHLY, FYNNEI. V was clipped by 0 bases and J by 4 bases, with 11 bases between them. The CDR3 bases are TGTGCCAGCAGTGAAGCCCCTCAGGGGTCAGATACGCAGTATTTT. Translating gives CASSEAPQGSDTQYF.

The chain recombines TRBV7-2 with TRBJ2-1; D possibly corresponds to TRBD2 (6 bases). The ends were cut back, 4 bases at V and 4 bases at J, with 11 bases in the middle. Germline CDR1 is SGHTA and CDR2 is FQGNSA. The CDR3 is 14 amino acids. The CDR3 DNA is TGTGCCAGCAGCTCAACCGGGGGTTACAATGAGCAGTTCTTC. Translating gives CASSSTGGYNEQFF.

This clone was observed a single time. The chain is built from TRBV5-1 and TRBJ2-6; D is perhaps TRBD1 (5 bases). V was cut by 2 bases and J by 2 bases, with 11 bases left in between. This CDR3 has 16 amino acids. Germline V gives CDR1 SGHRS, CDR2 YFSETQ. Here the CDR3 reads CASSLSPGTGANVLTF. Written as DNA, the CDR3 is TGCGCCAGCAGCTTAAGTCCAGGGACTGGGGCCAACGTCCTGACTTTC.

The rearrangement joins TRBV6-1 to TRBJ2-7, with a possible D match to TRBD2 (5 bases). V lost 3 bases and J lost 4, with 7 bases in between. CDR1 MNHNS and CDR2 SASEGT come from the germline V gene. The CDR3 spans 12 residues. The CDR3 bases are TGTGCCAGCAGTGAGCGCGGGTACGAGCAGTACGTC. Translation gives CASSERGYEQYV.

As for this clone: Germline and junction disagree at one end, which may indicate a read error. CDR3 sequence: CASSTLDTGTETQYF. CDR3 bases: TGTGCCAGTAGTACCCTAGATACCGGGACAGAAACGCAGTATTTT. The rearrangement uses TRBV19 and TRBJ2-3, with 7 bases matching TRBD1. The CDR3 has 15 amino acids. Per the germline V gene, CDR1 is LNHDA and CDR2 is SQIVND (reference sequence).

The V and J genes are TRBV28 and TRBJ1-2; 7 nucleotides align to TRBD1. J lost 4 bases, V lost 6 bases, and 14 bases had no gene match. The CDR3 covers 16 residues. Germline V gives CDR1 MDHEN, CDR2 SYDVKM. Written as DNA, the CDR3 is TGTGCCAGCAGCACCGGGACAGAAAGACTTATCTATGGCTACACCTTC. Translation gives CASSTGTERLIYGYTF.

This clone was detected only a few times. This chain connects TRBV3-1 (or the pseudogene TRBV3-2) to TRBJ2-7; D is perhaps TRBD2 (6 bases). V was clipped by 1 base and J by 7 bases, with 17 bases between them. Germline assignment: CDR1 LGHDT and CDR2 YNNKEL (reference sequence). The CDR3 has 15 amino acids. The CDR3 here is CASSQGGTLRGEQYV. DNA of the CDR3: TGTGCCAGCAGCCAAGGAGGGACTTTACGGGGTGAGCAGTACGTC.

This clone was counted between two and nine times. CDR3 DNA: TGCGCCAGCAGCACCCAGGGTGTCCCTGGAAACACCATATATTTT. It yields the protein CASSTQGVPGNTIYF. The chain recombines TRBV5-1 with TRBJ1-3, with D perhaps TRBD1 (5 bases). The CDR3 is 15 residues long. Germline V gene sequence: CDR1 SGHRS, CDR2 YFSETQ. Deletions cut 4 bases from V and 2 bases from J, with 13 bases between.

The chain is built from TRBV18 and TRBJ1-1, with D tentatively TRBD1 (6 bases). The CDR3 length is 14 residues. Germline-derived CDR1 and CDR2 are KGHSH and LQKENI. V lost 3 bases and J 4 bases, leaving 12 bases between the germline ends. DNA of the CDR3: TGTGCCAGCTCACCCTCAGTCAGGGGCACTGAAGCTTTCTTT. This codes for CASSPSVRGTEAFF.